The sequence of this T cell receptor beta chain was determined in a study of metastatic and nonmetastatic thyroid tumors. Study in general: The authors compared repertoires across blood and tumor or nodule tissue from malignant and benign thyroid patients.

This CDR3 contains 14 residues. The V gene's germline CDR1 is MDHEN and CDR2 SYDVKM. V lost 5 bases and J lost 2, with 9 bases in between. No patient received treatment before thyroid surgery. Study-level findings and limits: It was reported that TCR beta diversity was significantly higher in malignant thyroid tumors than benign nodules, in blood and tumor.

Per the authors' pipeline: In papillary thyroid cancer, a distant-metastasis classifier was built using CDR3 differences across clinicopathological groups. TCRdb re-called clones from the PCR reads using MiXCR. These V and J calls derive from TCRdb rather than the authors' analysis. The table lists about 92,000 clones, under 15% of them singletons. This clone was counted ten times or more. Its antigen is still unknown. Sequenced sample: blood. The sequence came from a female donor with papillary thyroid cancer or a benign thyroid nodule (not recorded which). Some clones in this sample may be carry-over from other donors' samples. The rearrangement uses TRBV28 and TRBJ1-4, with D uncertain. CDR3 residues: CASSPGSTNEKLFF. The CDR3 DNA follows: TGTGCCAGCAGTCCGGGGAGTACTAATGAAAAACTGTTTTTT.